A few counts support the clone carrying this TCR beta chain. This specimen belongs to a study of blood T cell repertoires in COVID-19. For the study at large: T cells, B-cell-depleted T cells, or PBMCs provided the cDNA or gDNA that served as material.

The V gene end was trimmed by 5 bases and the J gene end by 4 bases; junction bases not matched to a gene: 12. This CDR3 is built from 18 residues. Germline lookup yields CDR1 SGHTA and CDR2 FQGNSA. Measured with immunoSEQ multiplex PCR; TCRdb has only the in-frame clones, and not every one. The table has more than 250,000 clones, roughly 87% seen once. The TCR originated in a man in his fifties with active or convalescent COVID-19. The material sequenced was peripheral blood. The genes are TRBV7-2 and TRBJ2-6, with 9 bases lining up with TRBD1. The CDR3 DNA reads as TGTGCCAGCAGCCCCGAAATGGGGACAGGGTCCGGGGCCAACGTCCTGACTTTC. Protein sequence: CASSPEMGTGSGANVLTF. Full variable domain (remainder filled in from reference TRBV7-2 and TRBJ2-6): GAGVSQSPSNKVTEKGKDVELRCDPISGHTALYWYRQSLGQGLEFLIYFQGNSAPDKSGLPSDRFSAERTGGSVSTLTIQRTQQEDSAVYLCASSPEMGTGSGANVLTFGAGSRLTVL.